This TCR beta chain came from a study of shared clonotypes between healthy human individuals. To note about this clone: Its antigen is as yet unknown.

From CD4+ cells came CD45RA+ naive and CD45RA-negative memory subsets. Study-wide findings and caveats: Non-shared clonotypes displayed generation probabilities falling below those of clonotypes present in all four donors.

The authors ran the assay at deep level. Authors' data handling: Junction-only sequences produced by ImmunoSEQ had no quality scores, so filtering differed. Generated by immunoSEQ multiplex PCR, the TCRdb table keeps only in-frame clones and is missing some. That table gives V, J and clone size, and the DNA gave D and trimming. The sample contains approximately 1.5 million clones, approximately 98.5% of which appear only once. The sequenced sample was naive CD4+ T cells sorted from blood. The subset: CD45RA+ positively selected. The sequence was obtained from a man under 40 in good health.

DNA of the CDR3: TGTGCCAGCAGCTTAAGACTAACCTCTAACAATGAGCAGTTCTTC. This gives the protein CASSLRLTSNNEQFF. The V gene is TRBV7-6, the J gene TRBJ2-1, with D maybe TRBD2 (5 bases). The ends were cut back, 2 bases at V and 5 bases at J, with 13 bases in the middle. The CDR3 consists of 15 residues. The germline CDR1 and CDR2 sequences are SGHVS and FNYEAQ.